The source of this TCR beta chain is a study of T cell repertoires in cytomegalovirus infection. Trimming cost V 2 bases and J 7 bases; bases outside gene matches: 10. The CDR3 consists of 16 residues. Germline V gene lookup returns CDR1 SGHDN and CDR2 FVKESK. TCRdb analysed the reads with MiXCR anew, one entry per CDR3 protein. The sample lists around 300,000 distinct CDR3 sequences, 20% to 25% occurring once. Details on this clonotype: Its target is not known. A much larger clone sits a single nucleotide away, making a read error possible.

The receptor comes from a human donor in good health (CMV status not recorded). Some clones in this sample may be carry-over from other donors' samples. The sequencing used cultured PBMCs, collected from culture after CMV antigen stimulation. The V gene is TRBV14, the J gene TRBJ2-1, with 8 bases fitting TRBD1. The CDR3 here is CASSQTSGGGGNEQFF. The CDR3 DNA is TGTGCCAGCAGCCAAACCTCAGGGGGCGGCGGGAATGAGCAGTTCTTC.